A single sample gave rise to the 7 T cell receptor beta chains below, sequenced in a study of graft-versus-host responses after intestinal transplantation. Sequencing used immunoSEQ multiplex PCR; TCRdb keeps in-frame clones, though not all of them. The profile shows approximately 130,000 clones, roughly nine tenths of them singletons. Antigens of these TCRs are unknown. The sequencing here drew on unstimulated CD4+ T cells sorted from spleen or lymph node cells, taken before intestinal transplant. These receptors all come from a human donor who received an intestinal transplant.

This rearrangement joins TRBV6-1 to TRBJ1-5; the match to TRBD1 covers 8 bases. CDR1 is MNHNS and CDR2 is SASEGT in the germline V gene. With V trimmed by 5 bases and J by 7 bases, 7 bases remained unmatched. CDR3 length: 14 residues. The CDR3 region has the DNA TGTGCCAGCAGTAGTCAGGGGGCCCGGCAGCCCCAGCATTTT. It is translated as CASSSQGARQPQHF.

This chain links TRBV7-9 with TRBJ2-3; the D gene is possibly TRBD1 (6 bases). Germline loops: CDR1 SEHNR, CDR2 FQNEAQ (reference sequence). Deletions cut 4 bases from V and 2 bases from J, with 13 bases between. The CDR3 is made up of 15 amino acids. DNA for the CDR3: TGTGCCAGCAGCTCGGGACATTCCAACACAGATACGCAGTATTTT. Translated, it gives CASSSGHSNTDTQYF.

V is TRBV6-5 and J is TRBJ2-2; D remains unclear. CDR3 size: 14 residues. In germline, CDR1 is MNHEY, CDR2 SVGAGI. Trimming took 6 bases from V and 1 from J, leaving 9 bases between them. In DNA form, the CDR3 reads TGTGCCAGCAGAACTCACCAGAACACCGGGGAGCTGTTTTTT. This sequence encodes CASRTHQNTGELFF.

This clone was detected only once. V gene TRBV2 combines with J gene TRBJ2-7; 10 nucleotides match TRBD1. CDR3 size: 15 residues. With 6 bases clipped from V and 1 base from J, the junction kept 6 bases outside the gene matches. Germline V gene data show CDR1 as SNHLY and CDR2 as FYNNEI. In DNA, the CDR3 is TGTGCCAGCAGCGCCCCGGGACAGGGGTCCTACGAGCAGTACTTC. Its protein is CASSAPGQGSYEQYF.

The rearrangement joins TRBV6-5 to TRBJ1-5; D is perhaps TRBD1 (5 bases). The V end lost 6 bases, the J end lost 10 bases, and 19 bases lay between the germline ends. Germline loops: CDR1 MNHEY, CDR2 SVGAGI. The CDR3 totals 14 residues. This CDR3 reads CASSPGGTLTPQHF. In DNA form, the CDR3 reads TGTGCCAGCAGCCCCGGGGGAACCCTGACTCCCCAGCATTTT.

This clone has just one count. The CDR3 coding sequence is TGTGCCAGCACCCCCCCAGGTGGAAACACCATATATTTT. It is translated as CASTPPGGNTIYF. The rearrangement joins TRBV5-4 to TRBJ1-3, with D hard to call. With 6 bases removed from V and 3 bases from J, the gap between germline ends came to 10 bases. This CDR3 has 13 residues. The germline CDR1 and CDR2 sequences are SGHNT and YYREEE (reference sequence).

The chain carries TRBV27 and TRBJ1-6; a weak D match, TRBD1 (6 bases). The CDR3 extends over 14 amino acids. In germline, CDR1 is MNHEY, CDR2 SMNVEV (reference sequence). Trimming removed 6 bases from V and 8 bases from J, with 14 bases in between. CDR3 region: CASRLQGADSPLHF. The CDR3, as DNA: TGTGCCAGCAGGCTACAGGGAGCGGATTCACCCCTCCACTTT.